Presented here are 4 T cell receptor beta chains from one specimen sequenced in a study of cytomegalovirus exposure and HLA in healthy donors. PCR used 60 Vbeta primers and 13 Jbeta primers. Using immunoSEQ multiplex PCR, the repertoire was profiled, and TCRdb retains in-frame clones only, with some absent. The sample yields about 89,000 clones, around 59% seen once. The material sequenced was PBMCs. The origin of the receptors is a human donor in good health.

This clone was detected only once. V is TRBV11-3 and J is TRBJ1-6, with TRBD1 matching 7 bases. CDR3 length: 15 residues. Losses at the gene ends were 5 bases for V and 6 bases for J; bases not matched to a gene: 7. CDR1 and CDR2 from the germline V gene are SGHNT and YENEEA. As DNA, the CDR3 is TGTGCCAGCAGCCCACGGGACAGAGGTAATTCACCCCTCCACTTT. This translates into CASSPRDRGNSPLHF. The variable domain in full, with the rest retrieved from reference TRBV11-3 and TRBJ1-6, is EAGVVQSPRYKIIEKKQPVAFWCNPISGHNTLYWYLQNLGQGPELLIRYENEEAVDDSQLPKDRFSAERLKGVDSTLKIQPAELGDSAVYLCASSPRDRGNSPLHFGNGTRLTVT.

The chain uses TRBV15 and TRBJ1-2, with 11 bases that match TRBD1. The CDR3 totals 14 residues. CDR1 is LNHNV and CDR2 is YYDKDF in the germline V gene (reference sequence). The V and J ends lost 5 bases and 8 bases, in that order; junction bases with no gene match: 7. The CDR3: CATSGGQGAWGYTF. For the CDR3, the DNA is TGTGCCACCAGCGGAGGACAGGGGGCATGGGGCTACACCTTC.

This clone was seen only once. The chain recombines TRBV5-8 with TRBJ1-2; 8 nucleotides match TRBD1. The CDR3 spans 15 residues. The germline CDR1 and CDR2 sequences are SGHTS and YDEGEE. Trimming removed 0 bases from V and 8 bases from J; junction bases left unmatched: 9. Here the CDR3 DNA reads TGTGCCAGCAGCTTGGGGGGACAGGTGGTTATAGGCTACACCTTC. Protein: CASSLGGQVVIGYTF.

The rearrangement joins TRBV18 to TRBJ2-7; a weak D match, TRBD2 (5 bases). Germline loops: CDR1 KGHSH, CDR2 LQKENI. With 2 bases removed from V and 0 bases from J, the gap between germline ends came to 20 bases. The length of the CDR3 is 18 residues. CDR3 DNA sequence: TGTGCCAGCTCACCATCCGGGAACCGCCTCGACGTCTCCTACGAGCAGTACTTC. This encodes CASSPSGNRLDVSYEQYF.